This T cell receptor beta chain emerged from a study of naive and memory T cell subsets. Broader study findings: In naive cells, over 95% of TCR sequences were seen only once.

Concerning this clonotype: Its antigen is unidentified.

The ends were cut back, 3 bases at V and 1 base at J, with 6 bases in the middle. The CDR3 extends over 14 amino acids. An equimolar mix of two oligonucleotides served as the beta constant-region primer for TRBC1 and TRBC2. Nested alpha and beta constant-region primers with the SP2 primer drove four PCR rounds on ligated cDNA. An oligonucleotide with the SP2 primer and a 12-nucleotide UMI was ligated to the cDNA 3' end. TCRdb processed the UMI-ligation and nested PCR reads anew with MiXCR; each CDR3 protein has one entry. Of around 110,000 distinct CDR3 sequences in the sample, 36% were seen once. Sequencing used central memory CD4+ T cells from blood. The receptor was derived from a human donor in good health. The J gene is TRBJ2-2, the V gene TRBV12-3 or TRBV12-4, with TRBD2 as a possible D gene (6 bases). The CDR3 nucleotides read TGTGCCAGCAGTTTGCGGGAGAACACCGGGGAGCTGTTTTTT. Amino acids: CASSLRENTGELFF.